The T cell receptor (beta chain) described here comes from a study of cytomegalovirus exposure and HLA in healthy donors. V was trimmed by 0 bases and J by 5 bases, leaving 14 bases between them. The CDR3 extends over 16 amino acids. Germline-derived CDR1 and CDR2 are SGHRS and YFSETQ. This clone has more than one count but fewer than ten. The PCR contained 60 Vbeta and 13 Jbeta primers. TCRdb's table, derived via immunoSEQ multiplex PCR, lists solely in-frame clones and lacks some. The repertoire holds some 150,000 clones, with about 74% as singletons. The chain combines TRBV5-1 with TRBJ1-4; no definite D call. Sequenced material: PBMCs. This TCR came from a man aged 18 to 29 in good health and CMV-seropositive. In DNA form, the CDR3 reads TGCGCCAGCAGCTTGGCCGGCAGGAATGAAAATGAAAAACTGTTTTTT. Encoded protein: CASSLAGRNENEKLFF. The full variable domain, completed using reference TRBV5-1 and TRBJ1-4, is KAGVTQTPRYLIKTRGQQVTLSCSPISGHRSVSWYQQTPGQGLQFLFEYFSETQRNKGNFPGRFSGRQFSNSRSEMNVSTLELGDSALYLCASSLAGRNENEKLFFGSGTQLSVL.